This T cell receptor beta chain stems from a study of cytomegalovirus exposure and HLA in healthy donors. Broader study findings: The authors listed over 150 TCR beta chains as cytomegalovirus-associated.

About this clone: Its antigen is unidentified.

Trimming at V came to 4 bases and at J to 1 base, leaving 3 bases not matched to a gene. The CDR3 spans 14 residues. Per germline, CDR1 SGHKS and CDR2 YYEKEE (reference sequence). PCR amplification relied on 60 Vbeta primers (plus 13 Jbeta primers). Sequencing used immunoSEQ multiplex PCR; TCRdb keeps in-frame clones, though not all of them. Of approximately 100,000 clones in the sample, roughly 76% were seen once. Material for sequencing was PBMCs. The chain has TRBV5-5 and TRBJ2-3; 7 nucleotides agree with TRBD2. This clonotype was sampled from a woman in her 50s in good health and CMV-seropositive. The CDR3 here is CASSITSGTDTQYF. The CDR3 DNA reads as TGTGCCAGCAGCATAACTAGCGGCACAGATACGCAGTATTTT.